The clone carrying this T cell receptor beta chain was found once. Its matching antigen is unknown. The data were taken from a study of healthy donors' naive CD4 and CD8 T cells. Each TCR library used roughly 490 ng of total RNA and a linear amplification protocol. One entry per CDR3 protein results from TCRdb running MiXCR on the reads. This table has some 190,000 distinct CDR3 sequences, nearly 75% appearing once. V shed 8 bases, J shed 10 bases, and the junction held 11 bases outside the gene matches. This CDR3 comprises 12 residues. CDR1 DFQATT and CDR2 SNEGSKA come from the germline V gene (reference sequence). Findings of the study overall: Most V and J genes were reportedly biased between naive CD4+ and CD8+ cells. Bulk sequencing left alpha and beta chains unpaired.

Sample: naive CD4+ and CD8+ T cells sorted from blood, pooled from several donors. The chain recombines TRBV20-1 with TRBJ2-1; 7 bases are a match to TRBD1. The receptor comes from a pool of human donors in good health; the sample pools cells from several healthy donors. CDR3: CSTKGDRAEQFF. DNA for the CDR3: TGCAGTACGAAAGGAGACAGGGCAGAGCAGTTCTTC.